A selection of T cell receptor beta chains follows, all from one sample in a study of blood T cell repertoires in COVID-19. Assay: immunoSEQ multiplex PCR; the TCRdb copy retains only in-frame clones and omits some. The repertoire has about 280,000 clones, 86% of them found once; the top ten carry about 8.8%. The sample taken for sequencing was peripheral blood. These TCRs come from a man aged 40-50 years with active or convalescent COVID-19. Each CDR3 is given with its conserved first and last residue. D genes are given only for firm matches. Clone size is given for some rows only: seen once, a few or many times, or a class if the clone is expanded.

once,TRBJ2-7,NA,TRBV21-1,CASTEGSGQGMLGAYEQYF,TGTGCCAGCACCGAGGGGTCGGGACAGGGTATGTTGGGTGCGTACGAGCAGTACTTC
NA,TRBJ2-1,TRBD2,TRBV7-6,CASSSRLAGLYNEQFF,TGTGCCAGCAGCTCACGACTAGCGGGGCTGTACAATGAGCAGTTCTTC
NA,TRBJ1-1,NA,TRBV5-1,CASSLWGLEPGAEAFF,TGCGCCAGCAGCTTATGGGGGCTAGAGCCCGGGGCTGAAGCTTTCTTT
NA,TRBJ2-7,NA,TRBV29-1,CSVGAVYEQYF,TGCAGCGTTGGGGCAGTCTACGAGCAGTACTTC
NA,TRBJ2-3,TRBD2,TRBV7-9,CASSLRAGGDTQYF,TGTGCCAGCAGCCTTAGAGCGGGAGGAGATACGCAGTATTTT
NA,TRBJ2-1,TRBD2,TRBV3-1/TRBV3-2,CASSQGHTSGRAAYNEQFF,TGTGCCAGCAGCCAAGGCCACACTAGCGGGAGGGCCGCATACAATGAGCAGTTCTTC
NA,TRBJ1-3,TRBD1,TRBV11-2,CASSQGTADGNTIYF,TGTGCCAGCAGCCAAGGGACAGCAGATGGAAACACCATATATTTT
NA,TRBJ1-6,NA,TRBV7-9,CASSPFRATGHNSPLHF,TGTGCCAGCAGCCCATTTCGGGCCACAGGGCACAATTCACCCCTCCACTTT
NA,TRBJ1-5,TRBD1,TRBV12-3/TRBV12-4,CASSLTGGQPQHF,TGTGCCAGCAGTTTGACAGGGGGGCAGCCCCAGCATTTT
once,TRBJ1-5,NA,TRBV7-9,CASSLRGSNQPQHF,TGTGCCAGCAGCTTGCGGGGCAGCAATCAGCCCCAGCATTTT
NA,TRBJ1-4,TRBD1,TRBV19,CASRRGQGNNEKLFF,TGTGCCAGTAGGCGGGGACAGGGGAATAATGAAAAACTGTTTTTT
NA,TRBJ2-5,TRBD2,TRBV29-1,CSAEPGGETQYF,TGCAGCGCTGAACCGGGAGGAGAGACCCAGTACTTC
NA,TRBJ1-2,NA,TRBV6-5,CASRQTVPGGYTF,TGTGCCAGCAGGCAGACAGTTCCCGGAGGCTACACCTTC
NA,TRBJ2-7,NA,TRBV7-9,CASSLAASAAGEQYF,TGTGCCAGCAGCTTAGCAGCGTCGGCTGCGGGGGAGCAGTACTTC
NA,TRBJ1-1,NA,TRBV5-1,CASSYGQYMNTEAFF,TGCGCCAGCAGCTACGGACAGTACATGAACACTGAAGCTTTCTTT
NA,TRBJ2-2,NA,TRBV11-2,CASSSTGYTGELFF,TGTGCCAGCAGCTCCACAGGGTACACCGGGGAGCTGTTTTTT
NA,TRBJ2-2,TRBD1,TRBV5-6,CASSSFRDRAPGELFF,TGTGCCAGCAGCTCCTTCCGGGACAGGGCACCCGGGGAGCTGTTTTTT